This is a list of T cell receptor beta chains from one sample in a study of T cells in Graves' hyperthyroidism and ophthalmopathy. Via MiXCR, TCRdb re-called the multiplex PCR reads, giving one row per CDR3 protein. The sample records 410,000 or so distinct CDR3 sequences, approximately 15% being singletons. Sequenced: blood. These receptors all come from a man aged 18 to 29 with Graves' ophthalmopathy. Both conserved end residues are part of each CDR3. Fields, in order: J gene, D gene, clone size, V gene, CDR3 DNA, CDR3 protein. A D gene is named only where the DNA matches it firmly. Size values are once, few and many counts, or a class for expanded clones, and some rows have none.

j_call: TRBJ2-3
d_call: NA
clone_size: many
v_call: TRBV20-1
cdr3_nt: TGCAGTGCTAGCCCTAGCACAGATACGCAGTATTTT
cdr3_aa: CSASPSTDTQYF

j_call: TRBJ2-5
d_call: TRBD2
clone_size: NA
v_call: TRBV5-6
cdr3_nt: TGTGCCAGCAGCTTGACAGCGGGAGAGTTGCGGGAGACCCAGTACTTC
cdr3_aa: CASSLTAGELRETQYF

j_call: TRBJ2-3
d_call: NA
clone_size: many
v_call: TRBV24-1
cdr3_nt: TGTGCCACCAGTGACCCCCTCTCCGGGACGGACTCTAGCACAGATACGCAGTATTTT
cdr3_aa: CATSDPLSGTDSSTDTQYF

j_call: TRBJ1-1
d_call: NA
clone_size: many
v_call: TRBV20-1
cdr3_nt: TGCAGTGCCCCAGAGAGACAGCGTGAAGCTTTCTTT
cdr3_aa: CSAPERQREAFF

j_call: TRBJ1-2
d_call: NA
clone_size: many
v_call: TRBV7-9
cdr3_nt: TGTGCCAGCAGCTCCCGCGGGGTGGACTATGGCTACACCTTC
cdr3_aa: CASSSRGVDYGYTF

j_call: TRBJ1-2
d_call: NA
clone_size: NA
v_call: TRBV19
cdr3_nt: TGTGCCAGTAGTATAGATCCTGGGGTCGGCTACACCTTC
cdr3_aa: CASSIDPGVGYTF

j_call: TRBJ2-7
d_call: NA
clone_size: many
v_call: TRBV11-2
cdr3_nt: TGTGCCAGCAGCTTAAAGGGGCGGGACACACATTACGAGCAGTACTTC
cdr3_aa: CASSLKGRDTHYEQYF

j_call: TRBJ2-3
d_call: NA
clone_size: many
v_call: TRBV13
cdr3_nt: TGTGCCAGCAGCTTTGGCCGGTTCGCAGATACGCAGTATTTT
cdr3_aa: CASSFGRFADTQYF

j_call: TRBJ1-2
d_call: NA
clone_size: NA
v_call: TRBV25-1
cdr3_nt: TGTGCCAGCAGTGTCGGGGGAGGCTACACCTTC
cdr3_aa: CASSVGGGYTF

j_call: TRBJ1-3
d_call: NA
clone_size: NA
v_call: TRBV7-2
cdr3_nt: TGTGCCAGCAACCCCCCGACAGAGCTTGACTCTGGAAACACCATATATTTT
cdr3_aa: CASNPPTELDSGNTIYF